The clone carrying this TCR beta chain was recorded many times. Its target is unknown. V lost 3 bases, J lost 7 bases, and 5 bases stayed unmatched. CDR3 size: 13 residues. Germline V gene lookup returns CDR1 SGHVS and CDR2 FNYEAQ. This record comes from a study of human T cells and chemical hapten exposure. About the study: On around 2 cm by around 2 cm of upper inner arm skin, sensitization was performed with 2% DPC.

The time point is: patch test 1, 2 weeks after DPC sensitization. Described treatment: therapeutic diphenylcyclopropenone sensitization with weekly scalp DPC. Via MiXCR, TCRdb re-called the RACE reads, giving one row per CDR3 protein. The data show under 450,000 distinct CDR3 sequences, around 5% seen once. Overall study findings and caveats: Patch test score rose with PT1 expanded TCR count, significant at thresholds 8, 16 and 32, not 4.

The TCR sequence derives from a woman between 45 and 65 years old with alopecia areata. Some clones in this sample may be carry-over from other donors' samples. The genes are TRBV7-6 and TRBJ1-1; 7 bases fit TRBD1. The source was whole blood, collected in connection with sensitization to the hapten diphenylcyclopropenone (DPC). The CDR3 DNA is TGTGCCAGCAGCTTCACAGGGGTAAGTGAAGCTTTCTTT. Translating gives CASSFTGVSEAFF.